This T cell receptor beta chain stems from a study of T cell repertoires in ileal Crohn's disease. The study, taken as a whole, reports: Every patient over 26.8% clonality showed endoscopic recurrence. Compared with non-smokers, active smokers at surgery showed more clonal expansions. High-frequency clones were more common in sorted CD8 than CD4 cells.

Method: immunoSEQ multiplex PCR; TCRdb's copy keeps in-frame clones and lacks some. Of 15,000 to 20,000 clones in the sample, less than 90% were seen once. A word on this clone: What it binds is not known.

Germline CDR1 is GTSNPN and CDR2 is SVGIG (reference sequence). V lost 7 bases and J 4 bases, leaving 22 bases between the germline ends. The CDR3 runs 15 residues. V usage is TRBV30 and J usage is TRBJ1-2; TRBD1 is a possible D gene (5 bases). Sample: ileal tissue. The receptor comes from an adult with Crohn's disease. CDR3 protein: CASPTRAGRGYGYTF. Written as DNA, the CDR3 is TGTGCCTCCCCGACCCGGGCAGGGAGGGGCTATGGCTACACCTTC.